These 9 T cell receptor beta chains were all obtained from the same sample, sequenced in a study of T cells after yellow fever vaccination. TCRdb reprocessed the 5' RACE reads via MiXCR and lists one record per CDR3 protein. The data contain hundreds of thousands of distinct CDR3 sequences, roughly 20% of them singletons. The sequences come from PBMCs, collected before the yellow fever booster vaccination. Receptor source: a man between 18 and 29 years old who received the YFV17D yellow fever vaccine.

In its sample, this clonotype was seen a few times. V gene TRBV7-9 combines with J gene TRBJ2-2; D call uncertain. The CDR3 extends over 12 amino acids. Trimming stripped 3 bases from V and 8 bases from J, with 7 bases between. Germline V gives CDR1 SEHNR, CDR2 FQNEAQ (reference sequence). The CDR3 protein is CASSLDPGELFF. The CDR3 DNA follows: TGTGCCAGCAGCTTGGACCCGGGGGAGCTGTTTTTT.

This CDR3 is CASRGTGAPTNTGELFF. CDR3 in DNA: TGCGCCAGCAGGGGGACAGGGGCTCCCACGAACACCGGGGAGCTGTTTTTT. The chain has TRBV5-1 and TRBJ2-2; 10 bases align to TRBD1. CDR3 length equals 17 residues. The germline CDR1 and CDR2 sequences are SGHRS and YFSETQ. The trim removed 5 bases at V and 0 bases at J, leaving 7 bases unmatched.

The genes are TRBV7-6 and TRBJ2-5; no clear D. Looked up from germline, CDR1 is SGHVS and CDR2 is FNYEAQ. This CDR3 spans 13 amino acids. V was pared by 0 bases and J by 5 bases, with 7 bases between. CDR3 amino acids: CASSLAGSETQYF. CDR3 in DNA: TGTGCCAGCAGCTTAGCGGGGTCGGAGACCCAGTACTTC.

Only a few counts were recorded for this clonotype. The V and J genes are TRBV6-2 or TRBV6-3 and TRBJ1-4, with D perhaps TRBD1 (5 bases). In germline, CDR1 is MNHEY, CDR2 SVGEGT. V was pared by 7 bases and J by 10 bases, with 19 bases between. The CDR3 runs 14 residues. The CDR3: CASNPGGRRGKLFF. Written as DNA, the CDR3 is TGTGCCAGCAACCCCGGGGGGAGGAGAGGAAAACTGTTTTTT.

This clonotype has more than one count but fewer than ten. The CDR3 here is CATVTRDRGFHEQYF. In DNA, the CDR3 is TGTGCCACGGTAACCCGGGACAGGGGATTCCACGAGCAGTACTTC. The gene calls are TRBV10-3 and TRBJ2-7, with 10 positions matching TRBD1. The germline gives CDR1 ENHRY, CDR2 SYGVKD. Losses at the gene ends were 10 bases for V and 5 bases for J; bases not matched to a gene: 14. The CDR3 has 15 residues.

Only a few counts were recorded for this clonotype. The rearrangement joins TRBV7-9 to TRBJ2-7, with D perhaps matching TRBD1 (6 bases). Germline CDR1 SEHNR, CDR2 FQNEAQ (reference sequence). CDR3 length: 12 amino acids. Deletions cut 0 bases from V and 6 bases from J, with 6 bases between. CDR3: CASSLAGGEQYV. The CDR3 DNA reads as TGTGCCAGCAGCTTAGCAGGGGGCGAGCAGTACGTC.

In this sample, this clonotype turned up a few times. The genes are TRBV4-3 and TRBJ1-2; the D gene is possibly TRBD1 (5 bases). Germline assignment: CDR1 LGHNA and CDR2 YSLEER. V shed 0 bases and J shed 8 bases, with 19 bases lying between them. CDR3 length: 16 amino acids. The CDR3 spells CASSQDGTGQGLGYTF. The CDR3 DNA sequence: TGCGCCAGCAGCCAAGATGGGACCGGACAAGGGTTGGGCTACACCTTC.

The chain has TRBV12-3 or TRBV12-4 and TRBJ1-1; 8 bases fit TRBD1. V lost 6 bases, J lost 5 bases, and 5 bases stayed unmatched. The CDR3 sequence is 13 residues long. The CDR3 nucleotides read TGTGCCAGCAGGACAGGGGCGGGAACTGAAGCTTTCTTT. Amino acids: CASRTGAGTEAFF.

This clonotype was picked up a small number of times. CDR3 loop: CASSLPGQGLDEQFF. For the CDR3, the DNA is TGTGCCAGCAGCTTACCGGGACAGGGGTTGGATGAGCAGTTCTTC. V gene TRBV9 combines with J gene TRBJ2-1; 10 nucleotides align to TRBD1. The CDR3 spans 15 residues. From germline, CDR1 is SGDLS and CDR2 YYNGEE. J lost 8 bases, V lost 4 bases, and 9 bases had no gene match.